This is a list of T cell receptor beta chains from one sample in a study of CD8+ T cells in alopecia areata. TCRdb's table, derived via immunoSEQ multiplex PCR, lists solely in-frame clones and lacks some. The repertoire holds some 120,000 clones, with 58% as singletons. Sequenced material: CD4+ T cells sorted from blood, taken at week 0. The receptors were gathered from a human donor with alopecia areata. The CDR3 runs from the conserved cysteine through the conserved F or W. A D gene is named only where the DNA matches it firmly. Clone sizes are given selectively: once, few, many, or a class where the clone is expanded.

J gene: TRBJ2-5; D gene: -; clone size: few; V gene: TRBV7-8; CDR3 DNA: TGTGCCAGCAGACCTAACTATCTACAAGAGACCCAGTACTTC; CDR3 protein: CASRPNYLQETQYF
J gene: TRBJ1-1; D gene: TRBD1; clone size: -; V gene: TRBV5-6; CDR3 DNA: TGTGCCAGCACCACAGGGGAATGGAACACTGAAGCTTTCTTT; CDR3 protein: CASTTGEWNTEAFF
J gene: TRBJ1-2; D gene: -; clone size: -; V gene: TRBV7-9; CDR3 DNA: TGTGCCAGCAGTCAGAGCGCCGGGAGCTATGGCTACACCTTC; CDR3 protein: CASSQSAGSYGYTF
J gene: TRBJ2-6; D gene: -; clone size: few; V gene: TRBV7-2; CDR3 DNA: TGTGCCAGCAGCTTAAGGAACTCTGGGGCCAACGTCCTGACTTTC; CDR3 protein: CASSLRNSGANVLTF
J gene: TRBJ2-7; D gene: TRBD1; clone size: -; V gene: TRBV4-2; CDR3 DNA: TGTGCCAGCAGCCAAGATCAGGGGGCCAGAAACGAGCAGTACTTC; CDR3 protein: CASSQDQGARNEQYF
J gene: TRBJ2-1; D gene: TRBD2; clone size: once; V gene: TRBV18; CDR3 DNA: TGTGCCAGCTCACCAGTGAGCGGGAGTCCTAAAAGTGAGCAGTTCTTC; CDR3 protein: CASSPVSGSPKSEQFF
J gene: TRBJ2-5; D gene: TRBD2; clone size: -; V gene: TRBV6-5; CDR3 DNA: TGTGCCAGCAGTTATTCAGGACTAGTGAGGGAGACCCAGTACTTC; CDR3 protein: CASSYSGLVRETQYF
J gene: TRBJ2-3; D gene: -; clone size: -; V gene: TRBV5-4; CDR3 DNA: TGTGCCAGCAGCTTGGTGAGGGGGGACACAGATACGCAGTATTTT; CDR3 protein: CASSLVRGDTDTQYF
J gene: TRBJ2-4; D gene: -; clone size: few; V gene: TRBV15; CDR3 DNA: TGTGCCACCAGCAGAGATCTTACCCCGGGACTGACAGTAGCCAAAAACATTCAGTACTTC; CDR3 protein: CATSRDLTPGLTVAKNIQYF
J gene: TRBJ1-1; D gene: -; clone size: -; V gene: TRBV2; CDR3 DNA: TGTGCCAGCAGTGTCGATTTAGACGGAATGAACACTGAAGCTTTCTTT; CDR3 protein: CASSVDLDGMNTEAFF
J gene: TRBJ2-6; D gene: -; clone size: -; V gene: TRBV4-1; CDR3 DNA: TGCGCCAGCAGCCAAGTGGTGTTCGGGACTTCTGGGGCCAACGTCCTGACTTTC; CDR3 protein: CASSQVVFGTSGANVLTF
J gene: TRBJ2-7; D gene: -; clone size: -; V gene: TRBV29-1; CDR3 DNA: TGCAGCGCTGGGATTGGCGACTACGAGCAGTACTTC; CDR3 protein: CSAGIGDYEQYF
J gene: TRBJ2-3; D gene: TRBD1; clone size: -; V gene: TRBV27; CDR3 DNA: TGTGCCAGCAGTATTTTACCGGGACAGGGGCCAGATACGCAGTATTTT; CDR3 protein: CASSILPGQGPDTQYF
J gene: TRBJ2-5; D gene: -; clone size: -; V gene: TRBV6-5; CDR3 DNA: TGTGCCAGCAGAGACTGGTCCCAAGAGACCCAGTACTTC; CDR3 protein: CASRDWSQETQYF
J gene: TRBJ1-1; D gene: -; clone size: -; V gene: TRBV18; CDR3 DNA: TGTGCCAGCTCACCAGGGGTGAAGGGTGAAGCTTTCTTT; CDR3 protein: CASSPGVKGEAFF
J gene: TRBJ1-2; D gene: -; clone size: few; V gene: TRBV7-2; CDR3 DNA: TGTGCCAGCAGCTCGGGACTTGACTATGGCTACACCTTC; CDR3 protein: CASSSGLDYGYTF
J gene: TRBJ2-2; D gene: -; clone size: -; V gene: TRBV7-2; CDR3 DNA: TGTGCCAGCAGCTTAGCGCTGGCCCCCGGGGAGCTGTTTTTT; CDR3 protein: CASSLALAPGELFF
J gene: TRBJ2-1; D gene: TRBD1; clone size: once; V gene: TRBV27; CDR3 DNA: TGTGCCAGCCGGGACAGGGGGAATGAGCAGTTCTTC; CDR3 protein: CASRDRGNEQFF
J gene: TRBJ2-3; D gene: -; clone size: -; V gene: TRBV5-1; CDR3 DNA: TGCGCCAGCAGCTTGCGACAAAACACAGATACGCAGTATTTT; CDR3 protein: CASSLRQNTDTQYF
J gene: TRBJ1-2; D gene: TRBD1; clone size: -; V gene: TRBV7-9; CDR3 DNA: TGTGCCAGCAGCTTAGCTGGCCGGGACAGTAATGGCTACACCTTC; CDR3 protein: CASSLAGRDSNGYTF
J gene: TRBJ1-5; D gene: -; clone size: -; V gene: TRBV7-2; CDR3 DNA: TGTGCCAGCAGCTTAGTCGCAGTGGCCTTACCCAATCAGCCCCAGCATTTT; CDR3 protein: CASSLVAVALPNQPQHF
J gene: TRBJ2-2; D gene: TRBD1; clone size: -; V gene: TRBV29-1; CDR3 DNA: TGCAGCGCGCAGGGGACAGGGGATCACACCGGGGAGCTGTTTTTT; CDR3 protein: CSAQGTGDHTGELFF
J gene: TRBJ2-7; D gene: TRBD2; clone size: few; V gene: TRBV25-1; CDR3 DNA: TGTGCCAGCGATCCGGGACTAGCGGGGTATGAGCAGTACTTC; CDR3 protein: CASDPGLAGYEQYF
J gene: TRBJ1-1; D gene: -; clone size: -; V gene: TRBV5-1; CDR3 DNA: TGCGCCAGCAGTCAAGGATCAAAACCGGGATCGAACACTGAAGCTTTCTTT; CDR3 protein: CASSQGSKPGSNTEAFF
J gene: TRBJ1-1; D gene: TRBD1; clone size: -; V gene: TRBV29-1; CDR3 DNA: TGCAGCGTGGGACAGGGGCCGAACACTGAAGCTTTCTTT; CDR3 protein: CSVGQGPNTEAFF
J gene: TRBJ2-1; D gene: -; clone size: once; V gene: TRBV4-1; CDR3 DNA: TGCGCCAGCAGCCAAGGGTACGGGACCCCGATTTGGAATGAGCAGTTCTTC; CDR3 protein: CASSQGYGTPIWNEQFF
J gene: TRBJ2-7; D gene: TRBD2; clone size: -; V gene: TRBV7-9; CDR3 DNA: TGTGCCAGCAGCTTAGAAGCTAGCGGGGGCGGGGAGTACTTC; CDR3 protein: CASSLEASGGGEYF
J gene: TRBJ2-7; D gene: -; clone size: -; V gene: TRBV6-5; CDR3 DNA: TGTGCCAGCAGTTACTCGGGCGGCACCTACGAGCAGTACTTC; CDR3 protein: CASSYSGGTYEQYF
J gene: TRBJ1-2; D gene: -; clone size: -; V gene: TRBV5-4; CDR3 DNA: TGTGCCAGCAGCTTGGACACTACTAACTATGGCTACACCTTC; CDR3 protein: CASSLDTTNYGYTF
J gene: TRBJ2-5; D gene: -; clone size: -; V gene: TRBV18; CDR3 DNA: TGTGCCAGCTCACCAGATCGGACCCAGTACTTC; CDR3 protein: CASSPDRTQYF
J gene: TRBJ2-7; D gene: TRBD2; clone size: -; V gene: TRBV7-9; CDR3 DNA: TGTGCCAGCAGTTATAGCGGGAGCTCCTACGAGCAGTACTTC; CDR3 protein: CASSYSGSSYEQYF
J gene: TRBJ2-1; D gene: -; clone size: -; V gene: TRBV21-1; CDR3 DNA: TGTGCCATCCTGGGGCCAGTTCCCTACAATGAGCAGTTCTTC; CDR3 protein: CAILGPVPYNEQFF
J gene: TRBJ1-6; D gene: -; clone size: -; V gene: TRBV6-5; CDR3 DNA: TGTGCCAGCAGTTACGGACGGACGGGGAATTCACCCCTCCACTTT; CDR3 protein: CASSYGRTGNSPLHF
J gene: TRBJ2-5; D gene: -; clone size: few; V gene: TRBV5-1; CDR3 DNA: TGCGCCAGCAGCTTGAGGCAGGCCCAAGAGACCCAGTACTTC; CDR3 protein: CASSLRQAQETQYF
J gene: TRBJ2-1; D gene: -; clone size: -; V gene: TRBV7-2; CDR3 DNA: TGTGCCAGCAGCTTACTCGCCAGCAGCTCCTACAATGAGCAGTTCTTC; CDR3 protein: CASSLLASSSYNEQFF
J gene: TRBJ2-1; D gene: -; clone size: -; V gene: TRBV27; CDR3 DNA: TGTGCCAGCATGAGTAGACTAACTTCCTACAATGAGCAGTTCTTC; CDR3 protein: CASMSRLTSYNEQFF
J gene: TRBJ1-1; D gene: -; clone size: few; V gene: TRBV27; CDR3 DNA: TGTGCCAGCAGTTTATCCCGCAAGATCACTGAAGCTTTCTTT; CDR3 protein: CASSLSRKITEAFF
J gene: TRBJ2-2; D gene: TRBD1; clone size: -; V gene: TRBV5-1; CDR3 DNA: TGCGCCAGCAGCCCCTTTACAGGGGATTTGGCCGGGGAGCTGTTTTTT; CDR3 protein: CASSPFTGDLAGELFF
J gene: TRBJ2-1; D gene: -; clone size: few; V gene: TRBV7-2; CDR3 DNA: TGTGCCAGCAGCTTAGTAGGGGCTGGCGATGAGCAGTTCTTC; CDR3 protein: CASSLVGAGDEQFF
J gene: TRBJ2-3; D gene: TRBD1; clone size: -; V gene: TRBV19; CDR3 DNA: TGTGCCAGTACCGGCGCAGGGGGCAGGGCAGATACGCAGTATTTT; CDR3 protein: CASTGAGGRADTQYF
J gene: TRBJ2-5; D gene: -; clone size: once; V gene: TRBV27; CDR3 DNA: TGTGCCAGCAGTTTACAACCCGGAGAGACCCAGTACTTC; CDR3 protein: CASSLQPGETQYF
J gene: TRBJ2-2; D gene: -; clone size: -; V gene: TRBV15; CDR3 DNA: TGTGCCACCAGCCGATCCGGGACACTTAACACCGGGGAGCTGTTTTTT; CDR3 protein: CATSRSGTLNTGELFF
J gene: TRBJ2-1; D gene: -; clone size: few; V gene: TRBV5-6; CDR3 DNA: TGTGCCAGCAGCCGGTACAATGAGCAGTTCTTC; CDR3 protein: CASSRYNEQFF
J gene: TRBJ2-7; D gene: TRBD1; clone size: -; V gene: TRBV5-1; CDR3 DNA: TGCGCCAGCAGCCACTACGGTAGGACAGGGAATAGCGCCTACGAGCAGTACTTC; CDR3 protein: CASSHYGRTGNSAYEQYF
J gene: TRBJ1-4; D gene: TRBD1; clone size: few; V gene: TRBV4-3; CDR3 DNA: TGCGCCAGCAGAAAAGGGACAGTTAATGAAAAACTGTTTTTT; CDR3 protein: CASRKGTVNEKLFF
J gene: TRBJ2-7; D gene: -; clone size: -; V gene: TRBV9; CDR3 DNA: TGTGCCAGCAGCGTAGACCCGGGCGTAAACTACGAGCAGTACTTC; CDR3 protein: CASSVDPGVNYEQYF
J gene: TRBJ1-4; D gene: -; clone size: -; V gene: TRBV18; CDR3 DNA: TGTGCCAGCTCACCAGTGGACTTTAATGAAAAACTGTTTTTT; CDR3 protein: CASSPVDFNEKLFF
J gene: TRBJ1-5; D gene: -; clone size: -; V gene: TRBV9; CDR3 DNA: TGTGCCAGCAGCGTAGAAGGGGGGCAGCCCCAGCATTTT; CDR3 protein: CASSVEGGQPQHF
J gene: TRBJ2-2; D gene: TRBD2; clone size: -; V gene: TRBV6-5; CDR3 DNA: TGTGCCAGCAGTTACTCTAGCGGGAGAGAGACCGGGGAGCTGTTTTTT; CDR3 protein: CASSYSSGRETGELFF
J gene: TRBJ2-3; D gene: -; clone size: -; V gene: TRBV14; CDR3 DNA: TGTGCCAGCAGCCACCCCCCCGGGGGGCCCAACACAGATACGCAGTATTTT; CDR3 protein: CASSHPPGGPNTDTQYF
J gene: TRBJ2-1; D gene: TRBD2; clone size: few; V gene: TRBV4-1; CDR3 DNA: TGCGCCAGCAGCCAACCCGGACTAGATAAGGAGCAGTTCTTC; CDR3 protein: CASSQPGLDKEQFF
J gene: TRBJ2-2; D gene: -; clone size: -; V gene: TRBV2; CDR3 DNA: TGTGCCAGCAGTGTCCGGCCCCCGCGCACCGGGGAGCTGTTTTTT; CDR3 protein: CASSVRPPRTGELFF
J gene: TRBJ1-1; D gene: -; clone size: -; V gene: TRBV7-2; CDR3 DNA: TGTGCCAGCAGCACTAAGACCGAGACGGTACAAGCTTTCTTT; CDR3 protein: CASSTKTETVQAFF
J gene: TRBJ1-5; D gene: TRBD1; clone size: -; V gene: TRBV5-1; CDR3 DNA: TGCGCCAGCAGCTGGACAGGGGGGGACCAGCCCCAGCATTTT; CDR3 protein: CASSWTGGDQPQHF
J gene: TRBJ2-1; D gene: TRBD2; clone size: -; V gene: TRBV30; CDR3 DNA: TGTGCCTGGAGTGGTCTAGCGGGTCTCAATGAGCAGTTCTTC; CDR3 protein: CAWSGLAGLNEQFF
J gene: TRBJ2-3; D gene: TRBD1; clone size: few; V gene: TRBV9; CDR3 DNA: TGTGCCAGCAGCGGACAGGGGTCTTACACAGATACGCAGTATTTT; CDR3 protein: CASSGQGSYTDTQYF
J gene: TRBJ2-7; D gene: TRBD1; clone size: -; V gene: TRBV9; CDR3 DNA: TGTGCCAGCAGCACACAAACAGGGGGCTCCTACGAGCAGTACTTC; CDR3 protein: CASSTQTGGSYEQYF